The sequence of this T cell receptor (beta chain) was determined in a study of T cells in Graves' hyperthyroidism and ophthalmopathy. Germline values: CDR1 LNHDA, CDR2 SQIVND (reference sequence). The CDR3 covers 16 residues. V lost 5 bases, J lost 3 bases, and 4 bases stayed unmatched. The table lists this clonotype with a few counts. There were TCR beta CDR3 regions amplified from RNA transcripts. An initial round of RT-PCR targeting the TCR CDR3 relied on the HTBI primer set. TCRdb called the multiplex PCR reads again in MiXCR, with one record for every CDR3 protein. This repertoire shows 500,000 to 750,000 distinct CDR3 sequences, more than 13% found once; its top ten account for around 7%.

The sequence was collected from a woman under 30 with Graves' ophthalmopathy. This chain joins TRBV19 and TRBJ2-3; 14 bases align to TRBD2. The specimen sequenced was blood. The CDR3 region is CASSFRTSGRTDTQYF. The CDR3, as DNA: TGTGCCAGTAGTTTTCGGACTAGCGGGAGGACAGATACGCAGTATTTT.